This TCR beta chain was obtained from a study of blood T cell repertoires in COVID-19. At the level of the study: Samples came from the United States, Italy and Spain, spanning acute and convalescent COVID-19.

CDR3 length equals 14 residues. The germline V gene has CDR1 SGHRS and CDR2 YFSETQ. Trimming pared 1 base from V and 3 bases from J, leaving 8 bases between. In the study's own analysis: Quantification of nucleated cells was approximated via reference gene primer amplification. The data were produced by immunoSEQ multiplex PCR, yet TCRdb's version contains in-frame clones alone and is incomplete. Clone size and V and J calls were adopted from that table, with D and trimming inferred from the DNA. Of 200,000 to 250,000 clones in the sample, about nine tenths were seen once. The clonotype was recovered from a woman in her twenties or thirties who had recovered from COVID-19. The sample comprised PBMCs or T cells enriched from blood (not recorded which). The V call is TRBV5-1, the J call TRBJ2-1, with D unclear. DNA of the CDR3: TGCGCCAGCAGCTTGCGGGTTGGCTACAATGAGCAGTTCTTC. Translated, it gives CASSLRVGYNEQFF.